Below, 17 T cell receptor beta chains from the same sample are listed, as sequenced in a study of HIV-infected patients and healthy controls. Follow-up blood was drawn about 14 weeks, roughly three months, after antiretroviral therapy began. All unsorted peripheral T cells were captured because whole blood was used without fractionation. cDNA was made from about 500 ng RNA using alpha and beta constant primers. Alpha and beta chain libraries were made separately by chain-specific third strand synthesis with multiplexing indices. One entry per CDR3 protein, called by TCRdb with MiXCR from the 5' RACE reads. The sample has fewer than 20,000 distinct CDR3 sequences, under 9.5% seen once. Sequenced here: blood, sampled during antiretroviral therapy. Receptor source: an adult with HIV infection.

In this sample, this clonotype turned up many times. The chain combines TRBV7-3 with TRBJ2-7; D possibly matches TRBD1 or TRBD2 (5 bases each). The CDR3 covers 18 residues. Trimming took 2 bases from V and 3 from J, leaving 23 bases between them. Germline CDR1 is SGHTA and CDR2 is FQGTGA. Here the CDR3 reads CASSLYPHRDEAFYEQYF. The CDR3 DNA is TGTGCCAGCAGCTTATATCCTCACCGGGACGAGGCCTTCTACGAGCAGTACTTC.

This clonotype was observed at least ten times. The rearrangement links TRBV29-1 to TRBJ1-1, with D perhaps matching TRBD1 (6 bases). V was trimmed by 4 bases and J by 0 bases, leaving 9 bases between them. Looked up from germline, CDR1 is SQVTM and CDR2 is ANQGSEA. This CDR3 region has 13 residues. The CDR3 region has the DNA TGCAGCGTTGTGGGGACACTGAACACTGAAGCTTTCTTT. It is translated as CSVVGTLNTEAFF.

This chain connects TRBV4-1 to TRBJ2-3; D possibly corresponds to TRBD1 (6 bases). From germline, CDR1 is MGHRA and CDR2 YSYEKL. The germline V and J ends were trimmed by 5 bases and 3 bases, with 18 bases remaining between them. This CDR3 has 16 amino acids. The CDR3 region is CASSTHREIVTDTQYF. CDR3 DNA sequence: TGCGCCAGCAGCACGCACAGGGAAATCGTAACAGATACGCAGTATTTT.

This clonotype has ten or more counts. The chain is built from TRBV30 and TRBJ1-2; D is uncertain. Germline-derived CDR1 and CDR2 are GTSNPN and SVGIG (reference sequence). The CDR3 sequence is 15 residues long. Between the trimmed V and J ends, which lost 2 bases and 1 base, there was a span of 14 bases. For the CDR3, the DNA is TGTGCCTGGAGTCTCGGGCAGCTCTATAACTATGGCTACACCTTC. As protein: CAWSLGQLYNYGYTF.

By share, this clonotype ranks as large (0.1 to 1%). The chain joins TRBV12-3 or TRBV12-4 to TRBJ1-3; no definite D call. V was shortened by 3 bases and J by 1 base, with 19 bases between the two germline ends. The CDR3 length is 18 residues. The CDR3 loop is CASSLFGPLEPSGNTIYF. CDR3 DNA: TGTGCCAGCAGTTTGTTCGGGCCCCTGGAACCTTCTGGAAACACCATATATTTT.

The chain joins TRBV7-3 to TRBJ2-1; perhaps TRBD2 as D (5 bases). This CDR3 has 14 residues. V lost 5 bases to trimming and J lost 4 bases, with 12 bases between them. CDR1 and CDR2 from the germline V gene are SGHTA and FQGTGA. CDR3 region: CASSPSGLYNEQFF. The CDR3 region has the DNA TGTGCCAGCAGCCCCTCCGGACTGTACAATGAGCAGTTCTTC.

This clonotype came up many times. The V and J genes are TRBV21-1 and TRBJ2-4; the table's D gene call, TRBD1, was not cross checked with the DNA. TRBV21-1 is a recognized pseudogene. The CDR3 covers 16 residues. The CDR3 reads CASSTPRQGLGHIQYF. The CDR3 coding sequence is TGTGCCAGCAGCACCCCCAGACAGGGTCTAGGGCACATTCAGTACTTC.

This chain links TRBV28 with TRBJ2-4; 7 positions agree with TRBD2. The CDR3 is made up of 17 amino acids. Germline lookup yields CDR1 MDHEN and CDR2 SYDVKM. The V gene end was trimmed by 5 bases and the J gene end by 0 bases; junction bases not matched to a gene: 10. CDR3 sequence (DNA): TGTGCCAGCAGTAGACGGGAGGCCGTTGCAGCCAAAAACATTCAGTACTTC. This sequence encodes CASSRREAVAAKNIQYF.

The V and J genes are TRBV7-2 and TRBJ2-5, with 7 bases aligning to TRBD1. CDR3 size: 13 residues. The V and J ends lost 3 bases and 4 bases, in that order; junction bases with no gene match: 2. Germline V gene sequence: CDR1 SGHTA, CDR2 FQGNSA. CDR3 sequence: CASSLNRGETQYF. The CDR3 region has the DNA TGTGCCAGCAGCTTGAACAGGGGAGAGACCCAGTACTTC.

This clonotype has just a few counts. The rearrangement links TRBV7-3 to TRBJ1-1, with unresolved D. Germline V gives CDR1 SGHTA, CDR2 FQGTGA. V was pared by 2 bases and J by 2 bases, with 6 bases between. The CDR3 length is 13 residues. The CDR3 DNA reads TGTGCCAGCAGCTTAGAGATAAACACTGAAGCTTTCTTT. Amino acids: CASSLEINTEAFF.

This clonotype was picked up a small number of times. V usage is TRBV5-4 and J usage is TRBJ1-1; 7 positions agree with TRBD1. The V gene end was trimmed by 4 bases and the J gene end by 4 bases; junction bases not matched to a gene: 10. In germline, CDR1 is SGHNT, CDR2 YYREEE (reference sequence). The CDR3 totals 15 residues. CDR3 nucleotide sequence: TGTGCCAGCAGCGCGGCTGACAGGGCGGCCACTGAAGCTTTCTTT. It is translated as CASSAADRAATEAFF.

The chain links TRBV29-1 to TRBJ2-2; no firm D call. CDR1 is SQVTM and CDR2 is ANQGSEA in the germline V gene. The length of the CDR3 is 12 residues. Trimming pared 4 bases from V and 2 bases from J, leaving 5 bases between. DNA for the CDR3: TGCAGCGTTGTTAGCAACACCGGGGAGCTGTTTTTT. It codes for CSVVSNTGELFF.

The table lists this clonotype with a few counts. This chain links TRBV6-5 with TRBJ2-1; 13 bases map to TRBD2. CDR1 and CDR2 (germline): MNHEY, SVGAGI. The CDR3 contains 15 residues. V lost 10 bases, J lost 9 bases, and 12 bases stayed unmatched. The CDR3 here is CATNGGLAGKGEQFF. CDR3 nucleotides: TGTGCCACGAACGGGGGACTAGCGGGAAAGGGTGAGCAGTTCTTC.

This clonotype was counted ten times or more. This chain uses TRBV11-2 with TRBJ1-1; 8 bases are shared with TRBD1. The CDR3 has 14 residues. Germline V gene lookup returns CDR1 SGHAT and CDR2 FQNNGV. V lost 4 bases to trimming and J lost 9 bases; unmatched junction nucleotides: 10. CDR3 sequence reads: CASSSIGQGRKAFF. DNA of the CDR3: TGTGCCAGCAGCTCGATAGGACAGGGACGGAAAGCTTTCTTT.

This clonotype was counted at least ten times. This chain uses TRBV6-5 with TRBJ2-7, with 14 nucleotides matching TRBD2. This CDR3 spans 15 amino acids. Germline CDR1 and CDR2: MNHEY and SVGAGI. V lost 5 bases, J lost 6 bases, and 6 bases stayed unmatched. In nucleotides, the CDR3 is TGTGCCAGCAGTACCGGACTAGCGGGAGGTGGCGAGCAGTACTTC. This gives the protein CASSTGLAGGGEQYF.

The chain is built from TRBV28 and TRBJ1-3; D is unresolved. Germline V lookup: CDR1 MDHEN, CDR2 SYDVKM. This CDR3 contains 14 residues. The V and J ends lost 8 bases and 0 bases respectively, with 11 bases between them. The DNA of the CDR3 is TGTGCCAGCCACCCGTCCCTCTCTGGAAACACCATATATTTT. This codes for CASHPSLSGNTIYF.

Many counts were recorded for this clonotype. This CDR3 is CASSPASGVRTDTQYF. The DNA for the CDR3 is TGCGCCAGCAGCCCCGCTAGCGGGGTCCGCACAGATACGCAGTATTTT. This sequence joins TRBV4-1 and TRBJ2-3; 9 bases align to TRBD2. The CDR3 is made up of 16 amino acids. Germline loops: CDR1 MGHRA, CDR2 YSYEKL. V lost 4 bases to trimming and J lost 1 base; unmatched junction nucleotides: 6.